The source of this T cell receptor (beta chain) is a study of cytomegalovirus exposure and HLA in healthy donors. Findings and caveats of the study: Cytomegalovirus-associated status was assigned to approximately 160 TCR beta chains. Among immune exposure information, only CMV serostatus was available. In a later analysis, V- and J-gene trimming of beta chains associated with a DCLRE1C missense variant, replicated independently. Differences between HLA loci emerged in a later analysis of TCR association rates, with DRB1 most and HLA-C fewest.

This clone was recorded a few times. Its antigen is undetermined. The same CDR3 is also encoded by other DNA sequences in this sample. Primers: 60 Vbeta forward and 13 Jbeta reverse. The table came from immunoSEQ multiplex PCR; TCRdb's copy has only in-frame clones and leaves some out. The top ten hold 4% of the sample, which has about 120,000 clones, approximately 84% seen once. The CDR3 covers 17 residues. Sequencing input: PBMCs. The chain is built from TRBV21-1 and TRBJ1-1. TRBV21-1 is shown as a pseudogene. This TCR came from a man between 18 and 35 years old in good health and CMV-seropositive. The CDR3 nucleotides read TGTGCCAGCAGCAAAGGGGGGGGTCCCAGTATCGGGTGGGAAGCTTTCTTT. Translated: CASSKGGGPSIGWEAFF.